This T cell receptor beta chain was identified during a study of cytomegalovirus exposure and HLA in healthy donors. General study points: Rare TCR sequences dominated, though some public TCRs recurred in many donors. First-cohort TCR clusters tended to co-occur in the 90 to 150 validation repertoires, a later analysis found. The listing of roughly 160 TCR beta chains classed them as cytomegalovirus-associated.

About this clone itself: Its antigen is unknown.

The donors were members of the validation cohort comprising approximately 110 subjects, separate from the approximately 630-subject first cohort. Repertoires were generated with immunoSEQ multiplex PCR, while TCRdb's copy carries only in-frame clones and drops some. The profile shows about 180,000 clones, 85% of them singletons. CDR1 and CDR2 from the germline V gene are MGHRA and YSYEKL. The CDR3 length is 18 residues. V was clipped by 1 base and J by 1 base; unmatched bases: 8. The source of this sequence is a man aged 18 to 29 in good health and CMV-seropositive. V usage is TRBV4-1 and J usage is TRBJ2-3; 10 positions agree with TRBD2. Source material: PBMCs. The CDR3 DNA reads TGCGCCAGCAGCCAAGTAGGAGCGGGGGGGTACGGCACAGATACGCAGTATTTT. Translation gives CASSQVGAGGYGTDTQYF.